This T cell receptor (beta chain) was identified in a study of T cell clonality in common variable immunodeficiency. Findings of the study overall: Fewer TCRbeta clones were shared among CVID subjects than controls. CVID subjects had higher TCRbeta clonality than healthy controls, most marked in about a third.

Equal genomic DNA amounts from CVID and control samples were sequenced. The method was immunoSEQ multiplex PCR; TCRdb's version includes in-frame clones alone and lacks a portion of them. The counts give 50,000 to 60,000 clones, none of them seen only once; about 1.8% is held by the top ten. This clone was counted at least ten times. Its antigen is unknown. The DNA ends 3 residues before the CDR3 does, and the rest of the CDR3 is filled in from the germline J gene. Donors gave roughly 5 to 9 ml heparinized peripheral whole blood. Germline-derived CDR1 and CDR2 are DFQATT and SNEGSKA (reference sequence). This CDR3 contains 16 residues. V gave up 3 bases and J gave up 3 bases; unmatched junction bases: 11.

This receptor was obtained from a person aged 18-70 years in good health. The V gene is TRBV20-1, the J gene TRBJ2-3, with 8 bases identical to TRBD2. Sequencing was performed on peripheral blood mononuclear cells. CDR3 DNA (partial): TGCAGTGCTAGGCCCCTAGGAGCGGGGGTGACAGATACG. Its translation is CSARPLGAGVTDT. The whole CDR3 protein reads CSARPLGAGVTDTQYF.